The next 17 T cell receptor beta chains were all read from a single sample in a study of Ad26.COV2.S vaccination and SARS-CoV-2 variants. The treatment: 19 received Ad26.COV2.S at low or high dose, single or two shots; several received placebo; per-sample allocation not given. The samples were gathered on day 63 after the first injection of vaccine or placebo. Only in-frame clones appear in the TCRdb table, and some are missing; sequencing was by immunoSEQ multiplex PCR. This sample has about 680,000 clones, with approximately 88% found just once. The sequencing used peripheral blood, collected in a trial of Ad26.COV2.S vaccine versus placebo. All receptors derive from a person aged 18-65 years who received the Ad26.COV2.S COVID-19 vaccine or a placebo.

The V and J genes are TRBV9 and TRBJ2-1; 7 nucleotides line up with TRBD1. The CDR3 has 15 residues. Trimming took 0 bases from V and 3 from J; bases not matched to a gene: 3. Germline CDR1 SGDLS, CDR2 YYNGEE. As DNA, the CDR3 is TGTGCCAGCAGCGTAGAATGGGACAGCTACAATGAGCAGTTCTTC. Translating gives CASSVEWDSYNEQFF.

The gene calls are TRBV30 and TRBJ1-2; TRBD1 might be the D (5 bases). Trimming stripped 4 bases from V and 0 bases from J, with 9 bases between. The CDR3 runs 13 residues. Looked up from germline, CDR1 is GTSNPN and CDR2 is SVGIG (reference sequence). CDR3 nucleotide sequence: TGTGCCTGGATCCAAGGGGCTAACTATGGCTACACCTTC. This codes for CAWIQGANYGYTF.

Here the CDR3 reads CASSHHPSVTVEAFF. CDR3 nucleotides: TGTGCCAGCAGCCACCACCCTTCAGTGACAGTTGAAGCTTTCTTT. The chain combines TRBV14 with TRBJ1-1, with D maybe TRBD1 (5 bases). The CDR3 runs to 15 residues. Trimming left V 3 bases short and J 7 bases short, with 18 bases between. The germline V gene encodes CDR1 SGHDN and CDR2 FVKESK.

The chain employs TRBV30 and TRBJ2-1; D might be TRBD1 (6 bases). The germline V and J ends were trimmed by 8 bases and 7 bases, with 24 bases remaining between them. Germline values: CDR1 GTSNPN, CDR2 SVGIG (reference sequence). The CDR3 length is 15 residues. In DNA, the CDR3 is TGTGCCGGTACAGGGAGCCCTGCGTTTAATAATGAGCAGTTCTTC. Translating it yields CAGTGSPAFNNEQFF.

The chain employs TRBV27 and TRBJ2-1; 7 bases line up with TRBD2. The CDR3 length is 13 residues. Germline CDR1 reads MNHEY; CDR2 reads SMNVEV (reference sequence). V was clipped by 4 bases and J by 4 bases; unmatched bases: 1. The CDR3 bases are TGTGCCAGCAGTTGGGACTATTACAATGAGCAGTTCTTC. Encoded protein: CASSWDYYNEQFF.

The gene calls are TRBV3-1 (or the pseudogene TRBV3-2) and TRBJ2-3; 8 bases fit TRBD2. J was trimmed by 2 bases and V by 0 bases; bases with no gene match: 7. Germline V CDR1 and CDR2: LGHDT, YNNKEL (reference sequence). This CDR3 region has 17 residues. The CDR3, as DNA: TGTGCCAGCAGCCAAGATCGAGGCGGGAGGCTCACAGATACGCAGTATTTT. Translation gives CASSQDRGGRLTDTQYF.

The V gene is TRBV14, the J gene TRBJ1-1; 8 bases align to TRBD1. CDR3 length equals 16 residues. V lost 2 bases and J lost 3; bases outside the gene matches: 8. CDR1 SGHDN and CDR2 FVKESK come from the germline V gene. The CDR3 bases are TGTGCCAGCAGCCAACAGGATGGACAGGGAGACACTGAAGCTTTCTTT. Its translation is CASSQQDGQGDTEAFF.

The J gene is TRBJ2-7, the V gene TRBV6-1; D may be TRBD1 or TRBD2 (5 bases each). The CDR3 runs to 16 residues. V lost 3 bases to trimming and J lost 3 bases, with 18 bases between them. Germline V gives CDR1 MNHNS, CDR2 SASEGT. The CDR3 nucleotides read TGTGCCAGCAGTGACCACCGGGGCCTTAAACGCTACGAGCAGTACTTC. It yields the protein CASSDHRGLKRYEQYF.

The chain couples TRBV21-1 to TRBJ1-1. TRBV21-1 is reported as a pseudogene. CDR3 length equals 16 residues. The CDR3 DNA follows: TGTGCCAGCAGAACCTCAACGGACTCGATGAACACTGAAGCTTTCTTT. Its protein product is CASRTSTDSMNTEAFF.

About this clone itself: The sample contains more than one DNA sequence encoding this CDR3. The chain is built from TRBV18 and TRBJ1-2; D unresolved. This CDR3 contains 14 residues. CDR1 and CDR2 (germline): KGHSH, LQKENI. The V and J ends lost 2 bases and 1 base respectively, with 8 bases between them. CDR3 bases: TGTGCCAGCTCACCAGGAGGGATTAACTATGGCTACACCTTC. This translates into CASSPGGINYGYTF.

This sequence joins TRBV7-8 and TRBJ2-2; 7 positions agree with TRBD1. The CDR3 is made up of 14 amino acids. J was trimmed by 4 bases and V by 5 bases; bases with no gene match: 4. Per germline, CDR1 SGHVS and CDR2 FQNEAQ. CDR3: CASSHRQGTGELFF. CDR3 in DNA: TGTGCCAGCAGCCACAGACAGGGCACCGGGGAGCTGTTTTTT.

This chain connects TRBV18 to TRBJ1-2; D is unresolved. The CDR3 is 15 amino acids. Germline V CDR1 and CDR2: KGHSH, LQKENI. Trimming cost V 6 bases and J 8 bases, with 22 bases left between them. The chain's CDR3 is CASSPESETLGGYTF. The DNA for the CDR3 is TGTGCCAGCTCCCCCGAGTCAGAAACCCTTGGAGGCTACACCTTC.

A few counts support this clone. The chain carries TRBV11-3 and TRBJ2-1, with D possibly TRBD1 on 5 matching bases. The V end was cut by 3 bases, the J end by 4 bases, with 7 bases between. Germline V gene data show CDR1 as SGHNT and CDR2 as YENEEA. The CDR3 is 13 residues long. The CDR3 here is CASSLGQYNEQFF. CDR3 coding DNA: TGTGCCAGCAGCTTGGGGCAATACAATGAGCAGTTCTTC. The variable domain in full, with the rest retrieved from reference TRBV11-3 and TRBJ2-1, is EAGVVQSPRYKIIEKKQPVAFWCNPISGHNTLYWYLQNLGQGPELLIRYENEEAVDDSQLPKDRFSAERLKGVDSTLKIQPAELGDSAVYLCASSLGQYNEQFFGPGTRLTVL.

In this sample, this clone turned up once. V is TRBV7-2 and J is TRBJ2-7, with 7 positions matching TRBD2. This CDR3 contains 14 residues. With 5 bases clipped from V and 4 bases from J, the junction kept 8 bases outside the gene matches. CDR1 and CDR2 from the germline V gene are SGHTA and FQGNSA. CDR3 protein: CASSKGLEPYEQYF. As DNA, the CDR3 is TGTGCCAGCAGCAAAGGACTAGAACCGTACGAGCAGTACTTC.

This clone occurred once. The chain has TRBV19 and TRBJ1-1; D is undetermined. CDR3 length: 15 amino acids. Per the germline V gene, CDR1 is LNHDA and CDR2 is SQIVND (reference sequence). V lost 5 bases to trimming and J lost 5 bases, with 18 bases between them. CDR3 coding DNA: TGTGCCAGTAGTCCGGAAAAGGCTGGGAGGACTGAAGCTTTCTTT. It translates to CASSPEKAGRTEAFF.

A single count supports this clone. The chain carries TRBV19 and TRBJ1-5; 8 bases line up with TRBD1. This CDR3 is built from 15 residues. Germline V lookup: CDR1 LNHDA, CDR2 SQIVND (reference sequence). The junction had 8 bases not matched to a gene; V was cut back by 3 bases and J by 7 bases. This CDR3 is CASSMRTGTRQPQHF. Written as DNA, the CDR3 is TGTGCCAGTAGTATGAGGACAGGGACGAGGCAGCCCCAGCATTTT.

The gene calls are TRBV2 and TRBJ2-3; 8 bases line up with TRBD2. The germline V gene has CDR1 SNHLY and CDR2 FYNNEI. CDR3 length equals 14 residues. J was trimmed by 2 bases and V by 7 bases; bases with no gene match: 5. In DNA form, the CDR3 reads TGTGCCAGCATGGAGCGGGGGTTCACAGATACGCAGTATTTT. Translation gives CASMERGFTDTQYF.